Shown below are 30 T cell receptor beta chains from a single sample sequenced in a study of cytomegalovirus exposure and HLA in healthy donors. PCR employed 60 Vbeta and 13 Jbeta primers. The assay was immunoSEQ multiplex PCR, and TCRdb's table has in-frame clones only and misses some. Seen here are about 150,000 clones, 84% observed once, and the top ten hold under 8%. Source material: PBMCs. The receptors were sampled from a man aged 50-60 years in good health and CMV-seropositive.

The V call is TRBV6-5, the J call TRBJ1-5; D ambiguous. The CDR3 covers 14 residues. Trimming took off 5 bases at V and 4 bases at J, with 12 bases between the two ends. Germline V lookup: CDR1 MNHEY, CDR2 SVGAGI. CDR3: CASSLASSNQPQHF. The CDR3 nucleotides read TGTGCCAGCAGTCTAGCGAGTTCTAATCAGCCCCAGCATTTT.

Concerning this clone itself: This specimen includes other DNA sequences encoding the same CDR3. This chain links TRBV9 with TRBJ2-3, with 7 bases fitting TRBD2. Per the germline V gene, CDR1 is SGDLS and CDR2 is YYNGEE. The CDR3 extends over 16 amino acids. V was clipped by 0 bases and J by 0 bases; unmatched bases: 4. The CDR3 DNA follows: TGTGCCAGCAGCGTAGTGGGAGGGTCTAGCACAGATACGCAGTATTTT. Protein sequence: CASSVVGGSSTDTQYF.

The chain employs TRBV21-1 and TRBJ1-6. TRBV21-1 is given as a pseudogene. The CDR3 sequence is 14 residues long. Here the CDR3 DNA reads TGTGCCAGCAGCAATGGGGAGGGAGATTCACCCCTCCACTTT. It is translated as CASSNGEGDSPLHF.

V is TRBV13 and J is TRBJ2-7; the D gene is possibly TRBD1 (5 bases). Trimming cost V 0 bases and J 0 bases, with 15 bases left between them. CDR1 is PRHDT, CDR2 FYEKMQ, per germline (reference sequence). The length of the CDR3 is 17 residues. CDR3 nucleotide sequence: TGTGCCAGCAGCTTAGGGGGGCACCTGACGAACTCCTACGAGCAGTACTTC. It codes for CASSLGGHLTNSYEQYF.

The chain is built from TRBV11-1 and TRBJ1-6; D is possibly TRBD1 (6 bases). Germline V gene lookup returns CDR1 SGHAT and CDR2 FQDESV (reference sequence). Between the trimmed V and J ends, which lost 1 base and 16 bases, there was a span of 8 bases. This CDR3 is 11 amino acids long. In nucleotides, the CDR3 is TGTGCCAGCAGCTTAGGACAGGAGCTCCACTTT. The encoded protein is CASSLGQELHF.

The CDR3 protein is CASSHQIQGLAKNIQYF. Written as DNA, the CDR3 is TGCGCCAGCAGTCACCAGATACAGGGTCTCGCCAAAAACATTCAGTACTTC. J is TRBJ2-4 and V is TRBV23-1, with D perhaps TRBD1 (6 bases). TRBV23-1 qualifies as an ORF whose function is uncertain. The CDR3 totals 17 residues. V was pared by 3 bases and J by 1 base, with 16 bases between.

This clone occurred a few times. The chain links TRBV11-3 to TRBJ1-1, with D possibly being TRBD1 (5 bases). The germline gives CDR1 SGHNT, CDR2 YENEEA. V was shortened by 5 bases and J by 3 bases, with 16 bases between the two germline ends. CDR3 length equals 15 residues. For the CDR3, the DNA is TGTGCCAGCAGCCCCCAGAACAGGCGCGACACTGAAGCTTTCTTT. It encodes CASSPQNRRDTEAFF.

This clone has just a few counts. This chain connects TRBV12-5 to TRBJ1-1, with a tentative D call TRBD1 (6 bases). CDR1 LGHNT and CDR2 FRNRAP come from the germline V gene. The CDR3 totals 14 residues. V lost 2 bases to trimming and J lost 4 bases, with 11 bases between them. CDR3 loop: CASGLTQGFTEAFF. In nucleotides, the CDR3 is TGTGCTAGTGGTTTGACGCAGGGGTTCACTGAAGCTTTCTTT.

This chain joins TRBV25-1 and TRBJ1-5; no clear D gene. CDR3 size: 14 residues. CDR1 and CDR2 from the germline V gene are MGHDK and SYGVNS. V gave up 5 bases and J gave up 4 bases, with 12 bases separating them. The CDR3 bases are TGTGCCAGCAGTCCCGGCCCGGGGAATCAGCCCCAGCATTTT. Translating it yields CASSPGPGNQPQHF.

Regarding this clone: The junction does not match germline at one end; this may be a read error. The CDR3 sequence: CASSEQGDNKF. In nucleotides, the CDR3 is TGTGCCAGCAGCGAACAAGGGGACAACAAGTTT. The V and J genes are TRBV6-1 and TRBJ1-6; perhaps TRBD1 as D (6 bases). Germline V gene lookup returns CDR1 MNHNS and CDR2 SASEGT. This CDR3 is 11 amino acids long.

CDR3 amino acids: CASSNEGTEGQPQHF. CDR3 DNA: TGTGCCAGCAGCAATGAGGGGACAGAAGGACAGCCCCAGCATTTT. The V call is TRBV21-1, the J call TRBJ1-5; TRBD1, the table's D call, was not compared with the DNA. TRBV21-1 constitutes a pseudogene. The CDR3 has 15 amino acids.

CDR3 coding DNA: TGTGCCAGCAGCTCCCCCTGGGGGGGCGGGGACACAGATACGCAGTATTTT. This gives the protein CASSSPWGGGDTDTQYF. The chain has TRBV5-4 and TRBJ2-3, with D possibly being TRBD2 (7 bases). The CDR3 runs to 17 residues. Germline V gene lookup returns CDR1 SGHNT and CDR2 YYREEE (reference sequence). Trimming shortened V by 3 bases and J by 2 bases, and 19 bases separated the two germline ends.

The gene calls are TRBV2 and TRBJ2-3; TRBD2 aligns across 8 bases. The CDR3 totals 14 residues. Germline V gene sequence: CDR1 SNHLY, CDR2 FYNNEI. The junction had 12 bases not matched to a gene; V was cut back by 10 bases and J by 6 bases. CDR3 loop: CATTGTRDWDTQYF. CDR3 DNA: TGTGCCACCACCGGGACTAGGGACTGGGATACGCAGTATTTT.

The chain recombines TRBV6-5 with TRBJ1-2, with a tentative D call TRBD1 (5 bases). This CDR3 contains 14 residues. CDR1 MNHEY and CDR2 SVGAGI come from the germline V gene. V was clipped by 3 bases and J by 4 bases, with 12 bases between them. The CDR3 here is CASSYLRGTYGYTF. CDR3 nucleotide sequence: TGTGCCAGCAGTTATCTTCGGGGGACCTATGGCTACACCTTC.

The V and J genes are TRBV7-9 and TRBJ2-7; 8 nucleotides line up with TRBD1. The CDR3 contains 12 residues. J was trimmed by 7 bases and V by 3 bases; bases with no gene match: 2. Germline values: CDR1 SEHNR, CDR2 FQNEAQ (reference sequence). The CDR3 here is CASSLTGEEQYV. The CDR3 DNA is TGTGCCAGCAGCTTGACAGGGGAAGAGCAGTACGTC.

The J gene is TRBJ1-1, the V gene TRBV7-8; possible D gene TRBD1, 5 bases. Germline loops: CDR1 SGHVS, CDR2 FQNEAQ. The V gene lost 2 bases and the J gene lost 1 base, with 20 bases spanning the gap. This CDR3 comprises 18 residues. The CDR3 reads CASSLTFGAGRGNTEAFF. The DNA of the CDR3 is TGTGCCAGCAGCTTAACGTTCGGCGCAGGAAGGGGGAACACTGAAGCTTTCTTT.

The gene calls are TRBV2 and TRBJ2-1; the D gene is possibly TRBD1 (5 bases). Germline loops: CDR1 SNHLY, CDR2 FYNNEI. This CDR3 is built from 15 residues. V gave up 1 base and J gave up 6 bases, with 13 bases separating them. CDR3 amino acids: CASSEEGLPGNEQFF. The CDR3 DNA follows: TGTGCCAGCAGTGAAGAGGGGCTGCCGGGCAATGAGCAGTTCTTC.

V gene TRBV6-5 combines with J gene TRBJ2-7, with D unclear. Trimming stripped 1 base from V and 1 base from J, with 5 bases between. The germline gives CDR1 MNHEY, CDR2 SVGAGI. The CDR3 length is 13 residues. CDR3 residues: CASSYYTSYEQYF. DNA of the CDR3: TGTGCCAGCAGTTACTACACGTCCTACGAGCAGTACTTC.

The rearrangement links TRBV5-6 to TRBJ2-4, with 12 bases that match TRBD1. The V and J ends lost 7 bases and 1 base, in that order; junction bases with no gene match: 9. This CDR3 region has 17 residues. The germline V gene has CDR1 SGHDT and CDR2 YYEEEE. This CDR3 reads CASGGTGGLGAKNIQYF. As DNA, the CDR3 is TGTGCCAGCGGCGGGACAGGGGGCCTTGGGGCCAAAAACATTCAGTACTTC. Full variable domain (outside the CDR3, taken from reference TRBV5-6 and TRBJ2-4): DAGVTQSPTHLIKTRGQQVTLRCSPKSGHDTVSWYQQALGQGPQFIFQYYEEEERQRGNFPDRFSGHQFPNYSSELNVNALLLGDSALYLCASGGTGGLGAKNIQYFGAGTRLSVL.

The rearrangement links TRBV28 to TRBJ2-6; 7 positions agree with TRBD1. CDR1 is MDHEN, CDR2 SYDVKM, per germline. V shed 7 bases, J shed 2 bases, and the junction held 5 bases outside the gene matches. The length of the CDR3 is 15 residues. CDR3 amino acids: CASTETGAGANVLTF. The CDR3 bases are TGTGCCAGCACCGAAACAGGGGCTGGGGCCAACGTCCTGACTTTC.

The V gene is TRBV7-3, the J gene TRBJ1-1, with 8 bases fitting TRBD1. The CDR3 is made up of 14 amino acids. V gave up 0 bases and J gave up 10 bases; unmatched junction bases: 7. Germline assignment: CDR1 SGHTA and CDR2 FQGTGA. The CDR3, as DNA: TGTGCCAGCAGCTTAACCCCCGGACAGGGAGGAGCTTTCTTT. Its protein is CASSLTPGQGGAFF. Drawing the rest from reference TRBV7-3 and TRBJ1-1, the complete variable domain is GAGVSQTPSNKVTEKGKYVELRCDPISGHTALYWYRQSLGQGPEFLIYFQGTGAADDSGLPNDRFFAVRPEGSVSTLKIQRTERGDSAVYLCASSLTPGQGGAFFGQGTRLTVV.

The J gene is TRBJ2-5, the V gene TRBV7-8; the D gene is possibly TRBD2 (5 bases). V gave up 10 bases and J gave up 2 bases, with 32 bases separating them. From germline, CDR1 is SGHVS and CDR2 FQNEAQ. CDR3 length: 19 amino acids. The CDR3 reads CATPPRASSITPGQETQYF. For the CDR3, the DNA is TGTGCCACCCCCCCTCGGGCTAGCAGCATTACCCCCGGGCAAGAGACCCAGTACTTC. The complete variable domain, with remaining parts taken from reference TRBV7-8 and TRBJ2-5, reads GAGVSQSPRYKVAKRGQDVALRCDPISGHVSLFWYQQALGQGPEFLTYFQNEAQLDKSGLPSDRFFAERPEGSVSTLKIQRTQQEDSAVYLCATPPRASSITPGQETQYFGPGTRLLVL.

The CDR3 is CSSSPHSGGRTYEQYV. The CDR3 nucleotides read TGTTCCAGCAGCCCCCACTCCGGCGGGCGCACCTACGAGCAGTACGTC. V usage is TRBV7-9 and J usage is TRBJ2-7, with D possibly TRBD2 on 5 matching bases. The germline CDR1 and CDR2 sequences are SEHNR and FQNEAQ (reference sequence). The CDR3 runs 16 residues.

V is TRBV18 and J is TRBJ1-5; a weak D match, TRBD1 (5 bases). This CDR3 comprises 16 residues. V lost 3 bases, J lost 2 bases, and 14 bases lay in between. Germline CDR1 reads KGHSH; CDR2 reads LQKENI. CDR3 region: CASSPDSGHRNQPQHF. For the CDR3, the DNA is TGTGCCAGCTCACCCGACTCCGGACACCGCAATCAGCCCCAGCATTTT.

Comments on this clone: This same CDR3 is encoded by further DNA sequences in the sample. This chain uses TRBV5-1 with TRBJ2-7; TRBD1 agrees at 8 bases. CDR1 and CDR2 from the germline V gene are SGHRS and YFSETQ. J was trimmed by 2 bases and V by 4 bases; bases with no gene match: 5. The length of the CDR3 is 14 residues. The CDR3 loop reads CASSLGTGAYEQYV. The DNA for the CDR3 is TGCGCCAGCAGCCTCGGGACAGGCGCCTACGAGCAGTACGTC.

This chain connects TRBV7-2 to TRBJ2-2, with 7 bases aligning to TRBD2. CDR1 SGHTA and CDR2 FQGNSA come from the germline V gene. The CDR3 spans 15 residues. V lost 1 base to trimming and J lost 7 bases; unmatched junction nucleotides: 6. The CDR3 DNA follows: TGTGCCAGCAGCTTAGAGGCGGCTAGCGGCGGGGAGCTGTTTTTT. It specifies CASSLEAASGGELFF.

This chain joins TRBV19 and TRBJ2-5; 14 bases map to TRBD2. The trim removed 2 bases at V and 4 bases at J, leaving 6 bases unmatched. This CDR3 spans 17 amino acids. The V gene's germline CDR1 is LNHDA and CDR2 SQIVND (reference sequence). DNA for the CDR3: TGTGCCAGTAGTATAAAGACTAGCGGGGGGGCCTTAGAGACCCAGTACTTC. Amino acids: CASSIKTSGGALETQYF.

V is TRBV21-1 and J is TRBJ1-1; TRBD1, the table's D call, was not compared with the DNA. TRBV21-1 represents a pseudogene. There are 15 residues in the CDR3. The CDR3 DNA reads as TGTGCCAGCAGCATACGACAGGGGGCGGTCACTGAAGCTTTCTTT. It translates to CASSIRQGAVTEAFF.

The chain links TRBV2 to TRBJ1-4; 9 bases are shared with TRBD1. This CDR3 spans 12 amino acids. Per the germline V gene, CDR1 is SNHLY and CDR2 is FYNNEI. Germline trimming cut 7 bases from V and 10 bases from J; bases unmatched to any gene: 4. CDR3 loop: CASNRGRAKLFF. The CDR3 region has the DNA TGTGCCAGCAACAGGGGGCGCGCAAAACTGTTTTTT.

This clone was picked up a small number of times. V and J are TRBV9 and TRBJ2-5; 7 positions agree with TRBD2. J was trimmed by 5 bases and V by 0 bases; bases with no gene match: 7. This CDR3 is 15 amino acids long. Looked up from germline, CDR1 is SGDLS and CDR2 is YYNGEE. DNA of the CDR3: TGTGCCAGCAGCGTAGGGGGGGGTGAGAGGGAGACCCAGTACTTC. This gives the protein CASSVGGGERETQYF.